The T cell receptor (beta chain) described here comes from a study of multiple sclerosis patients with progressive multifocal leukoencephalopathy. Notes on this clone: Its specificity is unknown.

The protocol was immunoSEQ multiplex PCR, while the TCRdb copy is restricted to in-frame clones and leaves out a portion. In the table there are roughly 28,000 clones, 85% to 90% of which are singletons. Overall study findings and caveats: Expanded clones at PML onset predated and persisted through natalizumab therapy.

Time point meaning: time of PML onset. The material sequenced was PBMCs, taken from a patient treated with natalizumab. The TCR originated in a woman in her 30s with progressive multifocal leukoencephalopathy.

The CDR3 DNA is TGTGCCAGCAGTTACGGAGCCCTCTCCTACGAGCAGTACTTC. Translation: CASSYGALSYEQYF. The chain joins TRBV6-6 to TRBJ2-7; D call uncertain. The germline V and J ends were trimmed by 2 bases and 0 bases, with 8 bases remaining between them. There are 14 residues in the CDR3. CDR1 and CDR2 (germline): MNHNY, SVGAGI (reference sequence).